The sequence of this T cell receptor (beta chain) was determined in a study of T-cell reconstitution after alpha-beta-depleted transplantation in children. As it was prepared, the TCRbeta library received unique molecular identifiers. TCRdb ran MiXCR on the PCR reads and lists one entry per CDR3 protein. The sample yields more than 300,000 distinct CDR3 sequences, 15% to 20% seen once. Study-level findings and limits: Counts and diversity of T cells one year after transplant came mostly from newly produced T cells.

With 3 bases clipped from V and 2 bases from J, the junction kept 5 bases outside the gene matches. This CDR3 is built from 15 residues. The germline V gene has CDR1 SGHVS and CDR2 FNYEAQ. This clonotype was detected once. Its antigen is as yet unknown. The sample in question was PBMCs, mostly from graft donor cells, obtained 360 days after TCRalphabeta/CD19-depleted stem cell transplant. The sequence came from a male patient under 10 years old who had a stem cell transplant for acute lymphoblastic leukemia, so the T cells may come from the graft donor. The chain carries TRBV7-6 and TRBJ2-7, with 9 bases matching TRBD2. DNA of the CDR3: TGTGCCAGCAGCTTGGCCGGGACTAGCACCTACGAGCAGTACTTC. It translates to CASSLAGTSTYEQYF.